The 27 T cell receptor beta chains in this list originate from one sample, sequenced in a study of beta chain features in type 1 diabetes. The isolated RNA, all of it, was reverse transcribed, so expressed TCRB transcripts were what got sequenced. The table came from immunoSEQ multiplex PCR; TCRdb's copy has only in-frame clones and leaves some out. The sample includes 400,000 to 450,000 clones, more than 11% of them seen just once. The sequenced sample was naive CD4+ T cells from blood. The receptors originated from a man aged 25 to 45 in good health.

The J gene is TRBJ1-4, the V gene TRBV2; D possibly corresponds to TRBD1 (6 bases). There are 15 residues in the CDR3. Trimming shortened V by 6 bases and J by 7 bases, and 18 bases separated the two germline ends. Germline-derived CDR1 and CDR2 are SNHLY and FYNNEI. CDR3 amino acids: CASRRRTETSEKLFF. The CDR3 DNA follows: TGTGCCAGCAGAAGACGGACAGAGACGAGTGAAAAACTGTTTTTT.

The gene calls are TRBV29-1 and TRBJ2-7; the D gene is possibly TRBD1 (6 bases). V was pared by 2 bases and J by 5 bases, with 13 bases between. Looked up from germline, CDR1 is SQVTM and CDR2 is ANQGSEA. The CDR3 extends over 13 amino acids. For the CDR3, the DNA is TGCAGCGTTGAACCCCCAGGGGTGCACGAGCAGTACTTC. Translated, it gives CSVEPPGVHEQYF.

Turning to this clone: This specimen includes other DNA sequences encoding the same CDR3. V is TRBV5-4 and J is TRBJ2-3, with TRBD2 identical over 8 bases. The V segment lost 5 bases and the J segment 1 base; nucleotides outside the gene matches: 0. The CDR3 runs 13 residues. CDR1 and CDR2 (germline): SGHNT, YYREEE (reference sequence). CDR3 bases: TGTGCCAGCAGTAGCGGGGGCACAGATACGCAGTATTTT. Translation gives CASSSGGTDTQYF.

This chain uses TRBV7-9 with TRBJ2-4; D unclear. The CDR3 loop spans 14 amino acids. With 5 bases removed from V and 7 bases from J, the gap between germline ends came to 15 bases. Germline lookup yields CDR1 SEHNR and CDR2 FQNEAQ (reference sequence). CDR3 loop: CASSHPLAENIQYF. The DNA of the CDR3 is TGTGCCAGCAGCCACCCCCTGGCCGAGAACATTCAGTACTTC. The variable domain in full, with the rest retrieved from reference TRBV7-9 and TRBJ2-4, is DTGVSQNPRHKITKRGQNVTFRCDPISEHNRLYWYRQTLGQGPEFLTYFQNEAQLEKSRLLSDRFSAERPKGSFSTLEIQRTEQGDSAMYLCASSHPLAENIQYFGAGTRLSVL.

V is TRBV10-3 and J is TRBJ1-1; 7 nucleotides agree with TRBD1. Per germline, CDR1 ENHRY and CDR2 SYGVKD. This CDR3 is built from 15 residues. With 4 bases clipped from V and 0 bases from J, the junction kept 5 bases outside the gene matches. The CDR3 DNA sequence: TGTGCCATCAGTGTCGAGACAGGGCTGAACACTGAAGCTTTCTTT. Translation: CAISVETGLNTEAFF.

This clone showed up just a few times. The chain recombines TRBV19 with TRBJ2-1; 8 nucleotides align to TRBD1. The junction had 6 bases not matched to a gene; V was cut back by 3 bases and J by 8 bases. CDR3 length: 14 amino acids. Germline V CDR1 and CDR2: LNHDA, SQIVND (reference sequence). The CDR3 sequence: CASSMDRVRDEQFF. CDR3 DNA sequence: TGTGCCAGTAGTATGGACAGGGTTAGGGATGAGCAGTTCTTC.

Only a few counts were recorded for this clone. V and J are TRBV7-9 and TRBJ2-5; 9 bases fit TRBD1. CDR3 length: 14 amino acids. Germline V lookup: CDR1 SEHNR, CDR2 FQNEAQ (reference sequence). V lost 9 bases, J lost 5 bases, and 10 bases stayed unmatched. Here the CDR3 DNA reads TGTGCCAGTCAACCGGGACAGGGTTTCGAGACCCAGTACTTC. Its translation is CASQPGQGFETQYF.

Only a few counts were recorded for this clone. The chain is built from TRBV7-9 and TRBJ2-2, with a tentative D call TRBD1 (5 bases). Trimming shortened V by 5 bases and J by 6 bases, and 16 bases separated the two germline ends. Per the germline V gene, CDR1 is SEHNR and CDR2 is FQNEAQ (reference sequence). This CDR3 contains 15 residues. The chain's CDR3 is CASSPLFRGAGELFF. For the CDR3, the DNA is TGTGCCAGCAGCCCCTTATTTAGGGGCGCCGGGGAGCTGTTTTTT.

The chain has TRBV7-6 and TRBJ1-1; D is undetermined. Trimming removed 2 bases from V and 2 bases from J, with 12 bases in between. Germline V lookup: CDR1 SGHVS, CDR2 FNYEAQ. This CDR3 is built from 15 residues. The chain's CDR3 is CASSLTRATNTEAFF. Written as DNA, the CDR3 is TGTGCCAGCAGCTTAACTAGGGCAACTAACACTGAAGCTTTCTTT.

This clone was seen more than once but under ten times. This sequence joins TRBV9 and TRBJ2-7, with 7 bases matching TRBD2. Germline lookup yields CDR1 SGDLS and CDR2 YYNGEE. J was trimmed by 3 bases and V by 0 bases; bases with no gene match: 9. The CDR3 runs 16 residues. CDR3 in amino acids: CASSVGRLAKGYEQYF. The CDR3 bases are TGTGCCAGCAGCGTAGGTAGACTAGCAAAGGGCTACGAGCAGTACTTC. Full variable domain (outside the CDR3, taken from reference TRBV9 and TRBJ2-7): DSGVTQTPKHLITATGQRVTLRCSPRSGDLSVYWYQQSLDQGLQFLIQYYNGEERAKGNILERFSAQQFPDLHSELNLSSLELGDSALYFCASSVGRLAKGYEQYFGPGTRLTVT.

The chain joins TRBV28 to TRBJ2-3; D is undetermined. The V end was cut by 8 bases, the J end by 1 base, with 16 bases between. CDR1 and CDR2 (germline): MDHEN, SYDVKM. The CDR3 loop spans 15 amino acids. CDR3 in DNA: TGTGCCAGCCCTAAAACACCCTTCGGCACAGATACGCAGTATTTT. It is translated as CASPKTPFGTDTQYF.

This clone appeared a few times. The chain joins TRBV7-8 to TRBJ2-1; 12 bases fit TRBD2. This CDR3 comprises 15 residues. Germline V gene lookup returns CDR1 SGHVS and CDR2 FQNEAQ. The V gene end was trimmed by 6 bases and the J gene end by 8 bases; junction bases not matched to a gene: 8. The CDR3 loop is CASRIGLAGSHEQFF. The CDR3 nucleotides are TGTGCCAGCAGAATCGGACTAGCGGGATCCCATGAGCAGTTCTTC.

The CDR3 sequence: CASSAEVTFGANVLTF. CDR3 coding DNA: TGCGCCAGCAGCGCGGAAGTAACGTTCGGGGCCAACGTCCTGACTTTC. The rearrangement joins TRBV4-3 to TRBJ2-6; D unresolved. CDR1 LGHNA and CDR2 YSLEER come from the germline V gene. V dropped 5 bases and J dropped 4 bases, with 15 bases sitting between them. CDR3 size: 16 residues.

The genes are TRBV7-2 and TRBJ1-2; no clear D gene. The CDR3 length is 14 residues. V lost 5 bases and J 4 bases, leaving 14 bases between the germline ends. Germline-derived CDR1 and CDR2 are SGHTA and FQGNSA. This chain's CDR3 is CASSVSLSAYGYTF. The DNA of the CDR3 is TGTGCCAGCAGCGTCTCCTTGAGCGCCTATGGCTACACCTTC.

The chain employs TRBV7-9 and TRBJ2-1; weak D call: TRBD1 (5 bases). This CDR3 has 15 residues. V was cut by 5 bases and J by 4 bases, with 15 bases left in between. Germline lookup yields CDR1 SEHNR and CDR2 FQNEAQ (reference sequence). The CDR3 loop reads CASSVRDWGYNEQFF. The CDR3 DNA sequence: TGTGCCAGCAGCGTCAGGGATTGGGGTTACAATGAGCAGTTCTTC.

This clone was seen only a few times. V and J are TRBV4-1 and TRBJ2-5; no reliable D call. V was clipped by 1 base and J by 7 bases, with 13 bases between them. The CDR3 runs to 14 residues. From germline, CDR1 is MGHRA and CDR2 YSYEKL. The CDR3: CASSQARPLGTQYF. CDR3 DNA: TGCGCCAGCAGCCAAGCCAGACCCTTGGGGACCCAGTACTTC.

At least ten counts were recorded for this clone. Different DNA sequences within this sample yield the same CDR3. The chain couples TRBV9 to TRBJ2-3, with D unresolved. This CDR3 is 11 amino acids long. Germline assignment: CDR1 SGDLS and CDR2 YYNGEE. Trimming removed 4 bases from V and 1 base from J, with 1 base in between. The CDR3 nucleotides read TGTGCCAGCAGCCGCACAGATACGCAGTATTTT. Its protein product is CASSRTDTQYF.

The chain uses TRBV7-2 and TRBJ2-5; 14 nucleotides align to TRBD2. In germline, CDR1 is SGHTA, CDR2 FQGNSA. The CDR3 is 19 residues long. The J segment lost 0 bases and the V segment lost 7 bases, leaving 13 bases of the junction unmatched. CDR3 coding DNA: TGTGCCAGCATCCCCCGCCGACTAGCGGGAGGGTCGTACCAAGAGACCCAGTACTTC. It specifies CASIPRRLAGGSYQETQYF. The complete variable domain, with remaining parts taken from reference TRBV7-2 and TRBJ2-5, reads GAGVSQSPSNKVTEKGKDVELRCDPISGHTALYWYRQSLGQGLEFLIYFQGNSAPDKSGLPSDRFSAERTGGSVSTLTIQRTQQEDSAVYLCASIPRRLAGGSYQETQYFGPGTRLLVL.

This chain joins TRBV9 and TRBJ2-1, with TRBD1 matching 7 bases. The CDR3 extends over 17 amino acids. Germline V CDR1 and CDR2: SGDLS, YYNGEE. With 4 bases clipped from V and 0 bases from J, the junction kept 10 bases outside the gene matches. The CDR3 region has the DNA TGTGCCAGCAGCCCGCGGACAGGAGGATTCTCCTACAATGAGCAGTTCTTC. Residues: CASSPRTGGFSYNEQFF.

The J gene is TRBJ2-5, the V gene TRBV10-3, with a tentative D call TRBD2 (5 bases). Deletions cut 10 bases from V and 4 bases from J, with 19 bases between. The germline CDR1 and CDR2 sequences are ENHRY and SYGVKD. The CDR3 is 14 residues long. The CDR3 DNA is TGTGCCAGTACGGGGTGGGTCGATGCAGAGACCCAGTACTTC. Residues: CASTGWVDAETQYF.

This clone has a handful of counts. The CDR3 bases are TGTGCCAGTAGTATCTCGTTTACAAACTATGGCTACACCTTC. Protein sequence: CASSISFTNYGYTF. The chain couples TRBV19 to TRBJ1-2; no clear D gene. The germline gives CDR1 LNHDA, CDR2 SQIVND (reference sequence). The CDR3 is 14 amino acids. V was trimmed by 3 bases and J by 2 bases, leaving 10 bases between them.

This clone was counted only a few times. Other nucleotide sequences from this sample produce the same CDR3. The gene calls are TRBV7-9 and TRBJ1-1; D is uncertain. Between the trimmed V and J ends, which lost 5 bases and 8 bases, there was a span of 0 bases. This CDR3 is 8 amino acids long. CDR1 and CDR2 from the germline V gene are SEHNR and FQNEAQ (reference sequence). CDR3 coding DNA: TGTGCCAGCAGCGAAGCTTTCTTT. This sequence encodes CASSEAFF.

CDR3 in DNA: TGTGCCAGCAGCTTATCCTATAAAGAGACCCAGTACTTC. Encoded protein: CASSLSYKETQYF. The chain links TRBV11-2 to TRBJ2-5, with D unclear. The CDR3 has 13 residues. The V and J ends lost 2 bases and 3 bases respectively, with 7 bases between them. Germline V lookup: CDR1 SGHAT, CDR2 FQNNGV.

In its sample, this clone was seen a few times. This chain's CDR3 is CATRPLWTVTPYEQYV. DNA of the CDR3: TGTGCCACCCGGCCACTTTGGACAGTCACCCCCTACGAGCAGTACGTC. This chain joins TRBV21-1 and TRBJ2-7; whether TRBD1, the table's D call, matches the DNA was not checked. TRBV21-1 is listed as a pseudogene. The CDR3 consists of 16 residues.

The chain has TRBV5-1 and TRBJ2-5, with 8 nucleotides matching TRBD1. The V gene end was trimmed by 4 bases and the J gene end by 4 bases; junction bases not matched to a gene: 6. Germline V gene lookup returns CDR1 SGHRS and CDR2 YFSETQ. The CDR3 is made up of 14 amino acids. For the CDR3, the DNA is TGCGCCAGCAGCATGACAGGGGCACGAGAGACCCAGTACTTC. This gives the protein CASSMTGARETQYF. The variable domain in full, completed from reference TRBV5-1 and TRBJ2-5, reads KAGVTQTPRYLIKTRGQQVTLSCSPISGHRSVSWYQQTPGQGLQFLFEYFSETQRNKGNFPGRFSGRQFSNSRSEMNVSTLELGDSALYLCASSMTGARETQYFGPGTRLLVL.

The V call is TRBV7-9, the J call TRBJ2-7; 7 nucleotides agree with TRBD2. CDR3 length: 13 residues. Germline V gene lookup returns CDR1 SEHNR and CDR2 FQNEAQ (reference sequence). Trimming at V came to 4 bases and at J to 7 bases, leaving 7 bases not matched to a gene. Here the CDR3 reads CASSSRSGGEQYV. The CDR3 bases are TGTGCCAGCAGCTCCCGCTCGGGGGGTGAGCAGTACGTC.

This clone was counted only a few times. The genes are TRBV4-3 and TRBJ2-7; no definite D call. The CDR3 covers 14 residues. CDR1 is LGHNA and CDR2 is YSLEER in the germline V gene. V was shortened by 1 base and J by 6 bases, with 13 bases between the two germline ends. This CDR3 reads CASSQGPSPGEQYF. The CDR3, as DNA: TGCGCCAGCAGCCAAGGACCCTCTCCCGGCGAGCAGTACTTC.